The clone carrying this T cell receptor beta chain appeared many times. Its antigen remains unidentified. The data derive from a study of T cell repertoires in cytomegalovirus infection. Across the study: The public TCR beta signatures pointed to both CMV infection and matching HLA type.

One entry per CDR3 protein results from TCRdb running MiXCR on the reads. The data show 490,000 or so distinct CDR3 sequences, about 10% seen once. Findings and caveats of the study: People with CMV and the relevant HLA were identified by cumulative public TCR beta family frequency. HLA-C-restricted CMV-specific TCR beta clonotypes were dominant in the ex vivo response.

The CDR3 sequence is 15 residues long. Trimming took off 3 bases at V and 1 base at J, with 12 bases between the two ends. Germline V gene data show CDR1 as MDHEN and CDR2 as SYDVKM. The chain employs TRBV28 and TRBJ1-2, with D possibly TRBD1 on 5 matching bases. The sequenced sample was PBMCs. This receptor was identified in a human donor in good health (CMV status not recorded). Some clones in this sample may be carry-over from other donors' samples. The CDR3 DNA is TGTGCCAGCAGTTTCCTCGGGGCGTATAACTATGGCTACACCTTC. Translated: CASSFLGAYNYGYTF.